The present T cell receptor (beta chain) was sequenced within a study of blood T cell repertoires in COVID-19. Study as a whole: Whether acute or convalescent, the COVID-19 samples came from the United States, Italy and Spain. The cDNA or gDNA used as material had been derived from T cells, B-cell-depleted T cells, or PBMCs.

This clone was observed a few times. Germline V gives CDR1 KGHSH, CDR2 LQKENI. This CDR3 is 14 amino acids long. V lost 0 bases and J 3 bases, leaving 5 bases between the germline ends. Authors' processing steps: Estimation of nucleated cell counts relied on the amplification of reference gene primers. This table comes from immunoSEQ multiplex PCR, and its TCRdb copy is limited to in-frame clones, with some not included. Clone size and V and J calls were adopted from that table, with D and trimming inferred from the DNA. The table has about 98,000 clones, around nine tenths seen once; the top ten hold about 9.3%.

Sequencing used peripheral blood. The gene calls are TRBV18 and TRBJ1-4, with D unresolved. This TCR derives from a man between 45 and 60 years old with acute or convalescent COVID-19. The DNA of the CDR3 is TGTGCCAGCTCACCACCGGCAGCTAATGAAAAACTGTTTTTT. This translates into CASSPPAANEKLFF.